A single sample is the source of the 30 T cell receptor beta chains below, sequenced in a study of monozygotic twins with inflammatory bowel disease. From its re-call of the 5' RACE reads, TCRdb lists each CDR3 protein once, without DNA. The sample includes 400,000 to 500,000 distinct CDR3 sequences. Sequenced: blood. These receptors all stem from a human donor with ulcerative colitis or Crohn's disease, or a healthy co-twin of an affected twin (not recorded which).

This chain connects TRBV25-1 to TRBJ1-3; checking the TCRdb D call of TRBD1 is not possible without DNA. Per germline, CDR1 MGHDK and CDR2 SYGVNS. This CDR3 has 14 residues. This CDR3 reads CASSESRGRNTIYF.

The V and J genes are TRBV7-2 and TRBJ1-2; the D call of TRBD1 rests on TCRdb alone, since no DNA is present to check it. The CDR3 is made up of 14 amino acids. CDR1 SGHTA and CDR2 FQGNSA come from the germline V gene. This chain's CDR3 is CASSLIGRGYGYTF.

The chain carries TRBV27 and TRBJ1-6; the TCRdb D gene call, TRBD1, has no DNA to confirm it. The CDR3 is made up of 14 amino acids. Germline lookup yields CDR1 MNHEY and CDR2 SMNVEV (reference sequence). CDR3 sequence reads: CASRPGQGGSPLHF.

The V and J genes are TRBV9 and TRBJ2-7; TCRdb gives TRBD2 as the D gene, but with no DNA this cannot be confirmed. Germline CDR1 reads SGDLS; CDR2 reads YYNGEE. CDR3 length equals 15 residues. The CDR3 reads CASSVGDWDSYEQYF. The full variable domain, its missing parts supplied by reference TRBV9 and TRBJ2-7, is DSGVTQTPKHLITATGQRVTLRCSPRSGDLSVYWYQQSLDQGLQFLIQYYNGEERAKGNILERFSAQQFPDLHSELNLSSLELGDSALYFCASSVGDWDSYEQYFGPGTRLTVT.

The CDR3 loop reads CASSQADRNTGELFF. J is TRBJ2-2 and V is TRBV4-1. This CDR3 is 15 amino acids long. The V gene's germline CDR1 is MGHRA and CDR2 YSYEKL.

The chain is built from TRBV12-3 or TRBV12-4 and TRBJ2-7; TCRdb proposes TRBD2, but this gene call is untestable without DNA. The CDR3 spans 15 residues. The CDR3 reads CASSGIAVSSYEQYF.

The V and J genes are TRBV19 and TRBJ1-4. Germline lookup yields CDR1 LNHDA and CDR2 SQIVND (reference sequence). The length of the CDR3 is 15 residues. CDR3 amino acids: CASSIGLATNEKLFF.

The chain couples TRBV20-1 to TRBJ2-1; TCRdb names TRBD2, which stays unverified in the absence of DNA. CDR3 length: 15 amino acids. The germline V gene has CDR1 DFQATT and CDR2 SNEGSKA (reference sequence). The CDR3 region is CSARWGSGANNEQFF.

J is TRBJ2-2 and V is TRBV7-3; TCRdb returns TRBD2, unconfirmable since there is no DNA. The CDR3 runs to 17 residues. Germline assignment: CDR1 SGHTA and CDR2 FQGTGA. The CDR3 sequence is CASSLIGLAGSTGELFF.

The rearrangement links TRBV27 to TRBJ2-5; absent DNA, TCRdb's TRBD1 call cannot be checked. CDR1 and CDR2 (germline): MNHEY, SMNVEV (reference sequence). This CDR3 contains 16 residues. The CDR3 loop is CASSLSGGENQETQYF.

The chain links TRBV12-3 or TRBV12-4 to TRBJ2-7; TCRdb selects TRBD2, and the lack of DNA leaves this call unchecked. The CDR3 contains 13 residues. CDR3: CASSLGLASEQYF.

The rearrangement uses TRBV20-1 and TRBJ2-3; TCRdb gives TRBD2 as the D gene, but with no DNA this cannot be confirmed. Per the germline V gene, CDR1 is DFQATT and CDR2 is SNEGSKA (reference sequence). The CDR3 extends over 18 amino acids. The CDR3 is CSARATSGRGWVTDTQYF.

The chain employs TRBV18 and TRBJ2-3; TCRdb's D gene call, TRBD1, goes unchecked for lack of DNA. Germline V gene data show CDR1 as KGHSH and CDR2 as LQKENI. This CDR3 region has 15 residues. This chain's CDR3 is CASSPAAGAGDTQYF.

The chain uses TRBV20-1 and TRBJ2-1; TCRdb indicates TRBD1, and absent DNA this call remains unverified. Germline-derived CDR1 and CDR2 are DFQATT and SNEGSKA (reference sequence). The CDR3 sequence is 15 residues long. The CDR3 protein is CSARRPATGGHEQFF.

The V call is TRBV20-1, the J call TRBJ2-1; TCRdb's D call of TRBD1 is untestable without DNA. CDR3 size: 12 residues. Per the germline V gene, CDR1 is DFQATT and CDR2 is SNEGSKA (reference sequence). This chain's CDR3 is CSAEGQVNEQFF.

The chain carries TRBV29-1 and TRBJ2-5; TCRdb gives TRBD2 as the D gene, but with no DNA this cannot be confirmed. The CDR3 has 15 residues. In germline, CDR1 is SQVTM, CDR2 ANQGSEA. CDR3 amino acids: CSASFPPGVQETQYF.

J is TRBJ1-6 and V is TRBV18; TCRdb reports TRBD1, a call that lacks DNA to check it against. Germline V lookup: CDR1 KGHSH, CDR2 LQKENI. The CDR3 runs 15 residues. This CDR3 is CASSRTGNYNPPLHF. Looking up the rest from reference TRBV18 and TRBJ1-6 gives the full variable domain: NAGVMQNPRHLVRRRGQEARLRCSPMKGHSHVYWYRQLPEEGLKFMVYLQKENIIDESGMPKERFSAEFPKEGPSILRIQQVVRGDSAAYFCASSRTGNYNPPLHFGNGTRLTVT.

V gene TRBV29-1 combines with J gene TRBJ2-7; TCRdb's D call of TRBD1 is untestable without DNA. The CDR3 totals 15 residues. Per germline, CDR1 SQVTM and CDR2 ANQGSEA. The CDR3 loop is CSVEDAIGQGYEQYF.

The chain is built from TRBV12-3 or TRBV12-4 and TRBJ2-7; there is no DNA to check the TCRdb D call of TRBD1. The CDR3 spans 13 residues. The CDR3 sequence is CASSNLRGNEQYF.

This chain connects TRBV5-1 to TRBJ1-4. Per germline, CDR1 SGHRS and CDR2 YFSETQ. The CDR3 extends over 15 amino acids. CDR3 loop: CASSLGDYVNEKLFF.

The chain uses TRBV7-6 and TRBJ2-2; TCRdb's assignment of TRBD1 cannot be checked, as there is no DNA. The germline V gene has CDR1 SGHVS and CDR2 FNYEAQ. The CDR3 is 17 amino acids. CDR3 sequence reads: CASSLERRPRGTGELFF.

The chain recombines TRBV20-1 with TRBJ2-3. The CDR3 consists of 14 residues. CDR1 and CDR2 from the germline V gene are DFQATT and SNEGSKA (reference sequence). CDR3 in amino acids: CSAPQTSSTDTQYF.

This chain joins TRBV10-2 and TRBJ1-4. CDR1 and CDR2 from the germline V gene are WSHSY and SAAADI. The CDR3 contains 15 residues. The chain's CDR3 is CASSEESPWGEKLFF.

This rearrangement joins TRBV18 to TRBJ2-7. Per the germline V gene, CDR1 is KGHSH and CDR2 is LQKENI. The CDR3 contains 14 residues. The CDR3 sequence: CASSPRGRVWEQYF.

The chain links TRBV7-9 to TRBJ1-6. Per the germline V gene, CDR1 is SEHNR and CDR2 is FQNEAQ (reference sequence). CDR3 length equals 14 residues. CDR3: CASSLMGGGSPLHF.

The V and J genes are TRBV20-1 and TRBJ2-4; TCRdb returns TRBD2, unconfirmable since there is no DNA. The CDR3 length is 15 residues. CDR1 is DFQATT and CDR2 is SNEGSKA in the germline V gene (reference sequence). This chain's CDR3 is CSALTSGGGKNIQYF.

This chain connects TRBV6-5 to TRBJ2-7; TCRdb's D call of TRBD1 is untestable without DNA. Germline V gene sequence: CDR1 MNHEY, CDR2 SVGAGI. This CDR3 has 18 residues. The CDR3 sequence: CASSLDRAGTTIVYEQYF.

This rearrangement joins TRBV2 to TRBJ2-1; there is no DNA to check the TCRdb D call of TRBD2. Germline V gene lookup returns CDR1 SNHLY and CDR2 FYNNEI. The CDR3 consists of 13 residues. CDR3 in amino acids: CAQGTSGRDEQFF.

The chain has TRBV5-1 and TRBJ1-1. This CDR3 has 14 amino acids. Germline V gene data show CDR1 as SGHRS and CDR2 as YFSETQ. CDR3 sequence reads: CASSLKGWNTEAFF.

This chain connects TRBV5-1 to TRBJ2-1; as DNA is missing, the TRBD1 call by TCRdb cannot be tested. The CDR3 sequence is 16 residues long. CDR1 and CDR2 (germline): SGHRS, YFSETQ. This CDR3 reads CASSSKGTPSYNEQFF.